These 10 T cell receptor beta chains came from one sample sequenced in a study of blood T cell repertoires in COVID-19. TCRdb keeps only in-frame clones here, not all; method: immunoSEQ multiplex PCR. Among over 70,000 clones listed, 88% were seen once. The source material was peripheral blood. Receptors were obtained from an elderly woman with acute or convalescent COVID-19.

V usage is TRBV30 and J usage is TRBJ1-2; TRBD1 might be the D (5 bases). Per germline, CDR1 GTSNPN and CDR2 SVGIG (reference sequence). Trimming took off 4 bases at V and 5 bases at J, with 14 bases between the two ends. The CDR3 runs 13 residues. The CDR3 nucleotides read TGTGCCTGGACCCTAAGCGGGGGGTATGGCTACACCTTC. Protein product: CAWTLSGGYGYTF.

The chain recombines TRBV5-1 with TRBJ2-3, with 8 bases matching TRBD2. CDR3 size: 14 residues. Trimming took 4 bases from V and 5 from J; bases not matched to a gene: 6. Germline CDR1 is SGHRS and CDR2 is YFSETQ. The DNA for the CDR3 is TGCGCCAGCAGCCGCGGGGGGCCTATAGATACGCAGTATTTT. It translates to CASSRGGPIDTQYF.

The gene calls are TRBV7-8 and TRBJ1-1, with D perhaps TRBD1 (6 bases). From germline, CDR1 is SGHVS and CDR2 FQNEAQ. Trimming removed 5 bases at V and 7 bases at J, with 20 bases between. The CDR3 length is 15 residues. The CDR3 nucleotides are TGTGCCAGCAGCCGTGATACGACAGGAAGGGGTGAAGCTTTCTTT. This codes for CASSRDTTGRGEAFF.

The chain joins TRBV10-3 to TRBJ2-3, with 8 bases identical to TRBD1. CDR1 is ENHRY and CDR2 is SYGVKD in the germline V gene. The CDR3 spans 16 residues. V lost 0 bases and J lost 2; bases outside the gene matches: 4. CDR3 protein: CAISESGGQDTDTQYF. The CDR3 nucleotides read TGTGCCATCAGTGAGTCGGGGGGACAGGACACAGATACGCAGTATTTT.

This rearrangement joins TRBV11-3 to TRBJ1-1; D gene unclear. Trimming stripped 4 bases from V and 1 base from J, with 10 bases between. The CDR3 is made up of 14 amino acids. Germline CDR1 SGHNT, CDR2 YENEEA. CDR3 nucleotide sequence: TGTGCCAGCAGCTCATCCTCGGGGAACACTGAAGCTTTCTTT. Protein product: CASSSSSGNTEAFF. Using reference TRBV11-3 and TRBJ1-1 for the parts outside the CDR3, the full variable domain is EAGVVQSPRYKIIEKKQPVAFWCNPISGHNTLYWYLQNLGQGPELLIRYENEEAVDDSQLPKDRFSAERLKGVDSTLKIQPAELGDSAVYLCASSSSSGNTEAFFGQGTRLTVV.

To note about this clone: Other DNA sequences from this sample encode an identical CDR3 as well. The chain uses TRBV12-3 or TRBV12-4 and TRBJ2-3; no definite D call. V was trimmed by 6 bases and J by 2 bases, leaving 6 bases between them. CDR3 length equals 12 residues. DNA for the CDR3: TGTGCCAGCAGCCCAAACACAGATACGCAGTATTTT. As protein: CASSPNTDTQYF.

V gene TRBV19 combines with J gene TRBJ1-5; 7 bases line up with TRBD1. The CDR3 runs 15 residues. Trimming cost V 8 bases and J 6 bases; bases outside gene matches: 13. Looked up from germline, CDR1 is LNHDA and CDR2 is SQIVND (reference sequence). CDR3 coding DNA: TGTGCCAGTTTCACCGGACAGGCTAGAGGTCAGCCCCAGCATTTT. Protein product: CASFTGQARGQPQHF.

J is TRBJ2-1 and V is TRBV13; TRBD1 matches at 9 bases. J lost 7 bases, V lost 5 bases, and 9 bases had no gene match. There are 15 residues in the CDR3. Germline lookup yields CDR1 PRHDT and CDR2 FYEKMQ (reference sequence). The CDR3 region has the DNA TGTGCCAGCAGCGTAAGGAGACAGGGGGGAAATGAGCAGTTCTTC. It is translated as CASSVRRQGGNEQFF. Based on the CDR3 plus reference TRBV13 and TRBJ2-1, the full variable domain is AAGVIQSPRHLIKEKRETATLKCYPIPRHDTVYWYQQGPGQDPQFLISFYEKMQSDKGSIPDRFSAQQFSDYHSELNMSSLELGDSALYFCASSVRRQGGNEQFFGPGTRLTVL.

The chain employs TRBV18 and TRBJ2-1; 14 positions agree with TRBD2. Germline V gene sequence: CDR1 KGHSH, CDR2 LQKENI. The ends lost 4 bases at V and 1 base at J; junction bases unmatched: 12. This CDR3 spans 20 amino acids. The CDR3 sequence is CASSLSTGTSGGQSYNEQFF. CDR3 nucleotides: TGTGCCAGCTCACTAAGCACCGGGACTAGCGGGGGTCAATCCTACAATGAGCAGTTCTTC.

The chain joins TRBV13 to TRBJ2-3, with D perhaps matching TRBD2 (7 bases). The V gene's germline CDR1 is PRHDT and CDR2 FYEKMQ (reference sequence). With 6 bases removed from V and 1 base from J, the gap between germline ends came to 11 bases. This CDR3 has 14 residues. The CDR3 sequence: CASRGGGRTDTQYF. The DNA for the CDR3 is TGTGCCAGCAGAGGGGGGGGACGCACAGATACGCAGTATTTT.